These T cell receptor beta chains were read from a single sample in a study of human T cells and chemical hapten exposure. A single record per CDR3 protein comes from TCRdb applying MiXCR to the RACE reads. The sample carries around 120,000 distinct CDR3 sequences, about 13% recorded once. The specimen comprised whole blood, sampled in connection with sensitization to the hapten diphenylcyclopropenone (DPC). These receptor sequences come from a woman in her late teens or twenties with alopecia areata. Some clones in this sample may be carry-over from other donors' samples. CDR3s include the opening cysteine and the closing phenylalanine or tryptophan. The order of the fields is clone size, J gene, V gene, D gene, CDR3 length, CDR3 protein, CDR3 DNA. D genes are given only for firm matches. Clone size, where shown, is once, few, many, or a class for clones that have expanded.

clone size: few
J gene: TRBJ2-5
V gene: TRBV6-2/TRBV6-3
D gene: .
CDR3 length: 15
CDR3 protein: CASSYYRAPRETQYF
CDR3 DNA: TGTGCCAGCAGTTATTACAGGGCTCCTCGAGAGACCCAGTACTTC

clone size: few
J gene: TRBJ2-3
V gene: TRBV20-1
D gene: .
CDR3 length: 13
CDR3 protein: CSAKGGSTDTQYF
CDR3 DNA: TGCAGTGCTAAGGGGGGTAGCACAGATACGCAGTATTTT

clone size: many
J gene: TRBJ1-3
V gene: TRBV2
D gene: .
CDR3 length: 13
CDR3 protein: CASSPLSGNTIYF
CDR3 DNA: TGTGCCAGCAGTCCCCTCTCTGGAAACACCATATATTTT

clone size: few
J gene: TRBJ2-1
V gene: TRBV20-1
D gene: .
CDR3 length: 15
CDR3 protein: CSARDQGAPYNEQFF
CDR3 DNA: TGCAGTGCTAGAGATCAAGGTGCCCCCTACAATGAGCAGTTCTTC

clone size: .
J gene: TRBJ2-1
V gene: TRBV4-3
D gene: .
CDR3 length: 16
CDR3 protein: CASSQGAGSSYNEQFF
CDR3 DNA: TGCGCCAGCAGCCAAGGCGCGGGGAGCTCCTACAATGAGCAGTTCTTC

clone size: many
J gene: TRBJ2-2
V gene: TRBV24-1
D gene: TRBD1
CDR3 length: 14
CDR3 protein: CATSETGRTGELFF
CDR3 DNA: TGTGCCACCAGTGAGACAGGGCGCACCGGGGAGCTGTTTTTT

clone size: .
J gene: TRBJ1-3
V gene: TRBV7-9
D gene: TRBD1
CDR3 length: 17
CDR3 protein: CASSRPPGQPSGNTIYF
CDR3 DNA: TGTGCCAGCAGCCGGCCCCCGGGACAGCCTTCTGGAAACACCATATATTTT

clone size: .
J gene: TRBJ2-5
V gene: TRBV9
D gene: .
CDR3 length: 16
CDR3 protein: CASSVAPRWGRETQYF
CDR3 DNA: TGTGCCAGCAGCGTAGCTCCACGATGGGGGCGGGAGACCCAGTACTTC

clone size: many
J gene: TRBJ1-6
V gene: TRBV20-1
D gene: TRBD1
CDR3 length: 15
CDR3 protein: CSAPAPTGVNSPLHF
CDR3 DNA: TGCAGTGCCCCGGCCCCGACAGGGGTCAATTCACCCCTCCACTTT

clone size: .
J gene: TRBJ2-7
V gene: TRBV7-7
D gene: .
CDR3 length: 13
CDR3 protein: CASSLGEYYEQYF
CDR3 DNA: TGTGCCAGCAGCTTAGGGGAATACTACGAGCAGTACTTC

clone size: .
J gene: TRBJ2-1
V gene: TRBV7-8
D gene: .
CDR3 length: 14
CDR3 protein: CASSLTWLVNEQFF
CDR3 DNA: TGTGCCAGCAGCTTAACCTGGCTGGTCAATGAGCAGTTCTTC

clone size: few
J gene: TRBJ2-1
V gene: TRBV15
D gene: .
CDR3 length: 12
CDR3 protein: CATSKGYNEQFF
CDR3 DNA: TGTGCCACCAGCAAAGGGTACAATGAGCAGTTCTTC

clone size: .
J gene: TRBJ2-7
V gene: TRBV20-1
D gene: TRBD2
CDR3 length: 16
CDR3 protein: CSARDLTSDSSYEQYF
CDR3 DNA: TGCAGTGCTAGAGATCTGACTAGCGACAGCTCCTACGAGCAGTACTTC

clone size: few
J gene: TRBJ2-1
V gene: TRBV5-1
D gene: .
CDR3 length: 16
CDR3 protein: CASTQFSTGTYNEQFF
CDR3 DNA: TGCGCCAGCACCCAATTCTCGACAGGGACTTACAATGAGCAGTTCTTC

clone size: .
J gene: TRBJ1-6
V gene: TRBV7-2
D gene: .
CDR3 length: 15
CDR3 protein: CASSLSGQNNSPLHF
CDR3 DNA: TGTGCCAGCAGCTTATCGGGGCAGAATAATTCACCCCTCCACTTT